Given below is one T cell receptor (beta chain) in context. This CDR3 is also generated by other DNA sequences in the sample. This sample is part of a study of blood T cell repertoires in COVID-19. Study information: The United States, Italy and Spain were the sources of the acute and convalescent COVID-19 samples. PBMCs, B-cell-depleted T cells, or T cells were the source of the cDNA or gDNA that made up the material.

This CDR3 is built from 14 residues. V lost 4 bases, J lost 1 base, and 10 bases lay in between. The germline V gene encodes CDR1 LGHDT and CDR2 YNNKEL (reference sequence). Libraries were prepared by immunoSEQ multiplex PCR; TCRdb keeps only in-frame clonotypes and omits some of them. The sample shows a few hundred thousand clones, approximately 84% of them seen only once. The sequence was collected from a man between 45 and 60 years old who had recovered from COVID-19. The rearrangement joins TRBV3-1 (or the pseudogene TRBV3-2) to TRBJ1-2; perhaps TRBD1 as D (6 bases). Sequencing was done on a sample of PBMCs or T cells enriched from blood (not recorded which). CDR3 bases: TGTGCCAGCAGCCCACTACAGGGTAACTATGGCTACACCTTC. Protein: CASSPLQGNYGYTF.